The T cell receptor (beta chain) under discussion was sequenced for a study of shared clonotypes between healthy human individuals. As regards this clone: What it binds is unknown.

At a deep level, the assay was run. Per the original methods: For the immunoSEQ data, sequences were junction-only without quality scores, so filtering differed. Assay: immunoSEQ multiplex PCR; the TCRdb copy retains only in-frame clones and omits some. V and J calls and clone size are given by that table; D and trimming were obtained from the DNA. The sample has approximately 500,000 clones; over 75% are singletons. Study findings and constraints: How much donors shared clonotypes was expected to be affected by sequencing depth.

CDR1 is MNHEY and CDR2 is SVGAGI in the germline V gene. The CDR3 has 13 amino acids. V was clipped by 2 bases and J by 5 bases, with 9 bases between them. Genomic DNA, for the unsorted samples, came from 75 million to 95 million PBMCs. Sequenced input: PBMCs. The gene calls are TRBV6-5 and TRBJ2-5; D is unresolved. This clonotype was sampled from a woman in her 40s in good health. Some clones in this sample may be carry-over from other donors' samples. The CDR3 DNA reads TGTGCCAGCAGTTACGGGATCCCCGAGACCCAGTACTTC. Protein: CASSYGIPETQYF.